This TCR beta chain came from a study of cytomegalovirus exposure and HLA in healthy donors. Overall study: The Caucasian-associated ancestry cluster held roughly 80% of around 380 genotyped donors. Study observations and caveats: As was reported, the classifier diagnosed cytomegalovirus status with high specificity and sensitivity.

For this clone: As yet, its antigen is unknown.

The CDR3 is 17 residues long. Germline CDR1 is MDHEN and CDR2 is SYDVKM. V lost 4 bases to trimming and J lost 4 bases, with 23 bases between them. The PCR made use of 60 Vbeta and 13 Jbeta primers. Authors' methods: Later analysis identified around 85 million unique TCR beta chains, roughly 11 million shared. This table comes from immunoSEQ multiplex PCR, and its TCRdb copy is limited to in-frame clones, with some not included. V and J calls and clone size are given by that table; D and trimming were obtained from the DNA. Here the sample spans under 200,000 clones, approximately 80% being singletons.

This clonotype originated in a woman aged 18-29 years in good health and CMV-seronegative. Sequencing was done on a sample of PBMCs. The rearrangement links TRBV28 to TRBJ2-7; tentative D call: TRBD2 (6 bases). CDR3 protein: CASSSLVVRSAGYEQYF. The CDR3 DNA sequence: TGTGCCAGCAGTTCATTGGTGGTGAGAAGTGCGGGATACGAGCAGTACTTC.